This TCR beta chain comes out of a study of blood T cell repertoires in COVID-19. This clone is a singleton in its sample. The sample carries other DNA sequences with the same CDR3. Method: immunoSEQ multiplex PCR; TCRdb's copy keeps in-frame clones and lacks some. The sample includes 400,000 to 500,000 clones, 70% to 90% of them seen just once. The receptor was isolated from a woman in her 40s who had recovered from COVID-19. Input material: PBMCs or T cells enriched from blood (not recorded which).

CDR3 residues: CASSQGRGTYGYTF. The CDR3 DNA reads as TGCGCCAGCAGCCAAGGAAGGGGGACCTATGGCTACACCTTC. The V and J genes are TRBV4-3 and TRBJ1-2; maybe TRBD1 (6 bases). Per germline, CDR1 LGHNA and CDR2 YSLEER. The CDR3 length is 14 residues. V was clipped by 1 base and J by 4 bases, with 10 bases between them.